These 16 T cell receptor beta chains originate from one sample sequenced in a study of T cells in Graves' hyperthyroidism and ophthalmopathy. Amplification targeted TCR beta CDR3 regions from RNA transcripts. The TCR CDR3 was amplified in a first-round RT-PCR using the HTBI primer set. TCRdb reprocessed the multiplex PCR reads with MiXCR, giving one entry per CDR3 protein. The sample contains approximately 560,000 distinct CDR3 sequences, roughly 50% of which appear only once. What was sequenced was peripheral blood or thyroid tissue (not recorded which). These receptors all stem from a woman between 18 and 30 years old with Graves' hyperthyroidism.

This clonotype was counted at least ten times. The chain links TRBV10-3 to TRBJ2-7; no definite D call. V was pared by 2 bases and J by 1 base, with 6 bases between. This CDR3 spans 13 amino acids. Germline V gene sequence: CDR1 ENHRY, CDR2 SYGVKD. This chain's CDR3 is CAISEGISYEQYF. CDR3 sequence (DNA): TGTGCCATCAGTGAGGGAATATCCTACGAGCAGTACTTC.

This clonotype was seen more than once but under ten times. This rearrangement joins TRBV6-1 to TRBJ2-2, with D hard to call. The CDR3 has 12 residues. Germline V CDR1 and CDR2: MNHNS, SASEGT. Trimming took 5 bases from V and 7 from J, leaving 8 bases between them. CDR3 loop: CASSQIRGELFF. CDR3 DNA sequence: TGTGCCAGCAGTCAGATCCGCGGGGAGCTGTTTTTT.

As for this clonotype: Germline and junction disagree at one end, which may indicate a read error. The genes are TRBV7-2 and TRBJ1-6, with TRBD1 matching 7 bases. The germline CDR1 and CDR2 sequences are SGHTA and FQGNSA. The CDR3 spans 14 residues. DNA of the CDR3: TGCGCCAGCAGCCAAACAGGGGATGGATCACCCCTCCACTTT. Amino acid sequence: CASSQTGDGSPLHF.

J is TRBJ2-5 and V is TRBV10-3; 9 bases fit TRBD2. This CDR3 has 15 residues. V was pared by 0 bases and J by 4 bases, with 3 bases of the junction left unmatched. Germline V lookup: CDR1 ENHRY, CDR2 SYGVKD. CDR3 DNA sequence: TGTGCCATCAGTGAGTCGGGACTAGCTGGAGAGACCCAGTACTTC. Its protein product is CAISESGLAGETQYF.

In this sample, this clonotype turned up many times. The chain employs TRBV10-3 and TRBJ1-2; D ambiguous. Per the germline V gene, CDR1 is ENHRY and CDR2 is SYGVKD. This CDR3 contains 14 residues. Trimming took 6 bases from V and 6 from J, leaving 17 bases between them. The CDR3, as DNA: TGTGCCATCAGGACGAAAGACGGATTTGATGGCTACACCTTC. Protein product: CAIRTKDGFDGYTF.

This clonotype occurred once. The rearrangement uses TRBV10-3 and TRBJ2-7; D is perhaps TRBD1 or TRBD2 (5 bases each). V was cut by 11 bases and J by 1 base, with 15 bases left in between. CDR1 is ENHRY, CDR2 SYGVKD, per germline. CDR3 length: 13 amino acids. CDR3 coding DNA: TGTGCCTCGTCCGGGACGGATTCCTACGAGCAGTACTTC. Its translation: CASSGTDSYEQYF.

There are a few counts of this clonotype. The chain is built from TRBV29-1 and TRBJ2-2; D might be TRBD1 or TRBD2, each matching 5 bases. V was cut by 6 bases and J by 2 bases, with 13 bases left in between. The CDR3 contains 14 residues. Germline-derived CDR1 and CDR2 are SQVTM and ANQGSEA. The CDR3 here is CSVSQGVNTGELFF. The CDR3 bases are TGCAGCGTCTCCCAGGGAGTAAACACCGGGGAGCTGTTTTTT.

The gene calls are TRBV19 and TRBJ1-3; TRBD1 agrees at 7 bases. This CDR3 spans 15 amino acids. The germline CDR1 and CDR2 sequences are LNHDA and SQIVND (reference sequence). The junction had 6 bases not matched to a gene; V was cut back by 7 bases and J by 0 bases. The CDR3 DNA is TGTGCCAGTATTCCGGACAGGCTCTCTGGAAACACCATATATTTT. This codes for CASIPDRLSGNTIYF.

The chain joins TRBV2 to TRBJ1-5; tentative D call: TRBD1 (5 bases). CDR3 length equals 14 residues. Germline loops: CDR1 SNHLY, CDR2 FYNNEI. V was trimmed by 8 bases and J by 5 bases, leaving 16 bases between them. This CDR3 is CASVGAPRDQPQHF. The CDR3 bases are TGTGCCAGCGTAGGGGCCCCACGCGATCAGCCCCAGCATTTT.

CDR3 nucleotides: TGTGCCAGCAGTTCGCGACTCCCGCCCTACGAGCAGTACTTC. Its translation: CASSSRLPPYEQYF. The chain couples TRBV6-5 to TRBJ2-5; D is undetermined. Gene TRBJ2-7 matches the end of the DNA better, so the J call may be wrong. The CDR3 sequence is 14 residues long. Germline lookup yields CDR1 MNHEY and CDR2 SVGAGI.

For this clonotype: One end of the junction varies from germline; a read error may be responsible. V is TRBV19 and J is TRBJ2-2, with TRBD2 matching 11 bases. The germline V gene has CDR1 LNHDA and CDR2 SQIVND (reference sequence). The CDR3 is made up of 18 amino acids. CDR3 DNA: TGCGCCAGCAGCTTGTCCCTAGCGGGAGGTAGCGTCACCGGGGAGCTGTTTTTT. It encodes CASSLSLAGGSVTGELFF.

The J gene is TRBJ1-2, the V gene TRBV7-9; D gene unclear. The germline CDR1 and CDR2 sequences are SEHNR and FQNEAQ (reference sequence). CDR3 size: 14 residues. The V end lost 5 bases, the J end lost 2 bases, and 12 bases lay between the germline ends. This chain's CDR3 is CASSVVPVNYGYTF. The CDR3 DNA follows: TGTGCCAGCAGCGTTGTACCCGTGAACTATGGCTACACCTTC. The whole variable domain, remainder taken from reference TRBV7-9 and TRBJ1-2, is DTGVSQNPRHKITKRGQNVTFRCDPISEHNRLYWYRQTLGQGPEFLTYFQNEAQLEKSRLLSDRFSAERPKGSFSTLEIQRTEQGDSAMYLCASSVVPVNYGYTFGSGTRLTVV.

The gene calls are TRBV25-1 and TRBJ1-1; 9 positions agree with TRBD1. The CDR3 consists of 17 residues. V trimming: 2 bases; J trimming: 3 bases; junction bases outside the gene matches: 10. Germline-derived CDR1 and CDR2 are MGHDK and SYGVNS. The CDR3 here is CASSEGTGTQRYTEAFF. The CDR3 DNA follows: TGTGCCAGCAGTGAAGGGACAGGGACGCAGCGGTACACTGAAGCTTTCTTT.

This clonotype was seen a single time. The chain employs TRBV2 and TRBJ2-5; 7 bases map to TRBD2. This CDR3 is built from 14 residues. In germline, CDR1 is SNHLY, CDR2 FYNNEI. Unmatched junction bases numbered 8, after V lost 6 bases and J lost 4 bases. CDR3 in amino acids: CASRGGFAVETQYF. For the CDR3, the DNA is TGTGCCAGCAGGGGGGGGTTCGCGGTAGAGACCCAGTACTTC.

This clonotype was detected many times. The rearrangement joins TRBV10-3 to TRBJ2-5; TRBD1 matches at 7 bases. The trim removed 3 bases at V and 2 bases at J, leaving 6 bases unmatched. The CDR3 spans 15 residues. Germline values: CDR1 ENHRY, CDR2 SYGVKD. CDR3 in DNA: TGTGCCATCAGTGAAGGGTACAGGGGTCAAGAGACCCAGTACTTC. It specifies CAISEGYRGQETQYF.

This clonotype showed up just a few times. J is TRBJ1-5 and V is TRBV19, with D possibly matching TRBD1 (5 bases). The V end was cut by 7 bases, the J end by 3 bases, with 16 bases between. This CDR3 has 15 residues. Germline values: CDR1 LNHDA, CDR2 SQIVND (reference sequence). The CDR3 loop is CASTLVGGDNQPQHF. CDR3 sequence (DNA): TGTGCCAGTACCCTCGTGGGGGGGGACAATCAGCCCCAGCATTTT.